This T cell receptor beta chain was documented in a study of cytomegalovirus exposure and HLA in healthy donors. Study conclusions and caveats: Later analysis placed DRB1 highest and HLA-C lowest in TCR association rates, which differed by HLA locus. In the analysis, some V segments, TRBV6-2 and TRBV6-3 included, were excluded as indistinguishable.

Regarding this clone: Its specificity is not known.

Both 60 Vbeta primers and 13 Jbeta primers went into the PCR. Only in-frame clones appear in the TCRdb table, and some are missing; sequencing was by immunoSEQ multiplex PCR. The sample holds over 120,000 clones, around 80% seen once. The CDR3 loop spans 16 amino acids. V was clipped by 6 bases and J by 2 bases; unmatched bases: 6. Germline V gene data show CDR1 as PRHDT and CDR2 as FYEKMQ (reference sequence). J is TRBJ2-3 and V is TRBV13; 12 nucleotides align to TRBD2. The TCR comes from a man aged 25-40 years in good health and CMV-seropositive. The source material was PBMCs. This CDR3 is CASRSLAGGHTDTQYF. Written as DNA, the CDR3 is TGTGCCAGCAGGTCACTAGCGGGAGGCCACACAGATACGCAGTATTTT. The entire variable domain, with the rest obtained from reference TRBV13 and TRBJ2-3, is as follows: AAGVIQSPRHLIKEKRETATLKCYPIPRHDTVYWYQQGPGQDPQFLISFYEKMQSDKGSIPDRFSAQQFSDYHSELNMSSLELGDSALYFCASRSLAGGHTDTQYFGPGTRLTVL.